This T cell receptor beta chain comes out of a study of blood T cell repertoires in COVID-19. The overall study: Samples came from the United States, Italy and Spain, spanning acute and convalescent COVID-19.

The participants were between roughly 18 and 89 years old and came from about two dozen US areas. Participants had their cohort set by participant-reported clinical history. V lost 3 bases and J lost 0; bases outside the gene matches: 1. CDR1 is SEHNR and CDR2 is FQNEAQ in the germline V gene (reference sequence). The CDR3 runs to 15 residues. Under the authors' procedure: Reference gene primers were amplified, and this amplification served to estimate nucleated cell counts. Assay: immunoSEQ multiplex PCR; the TCRdb copy retains only in-frame clones and omits some. That table gives V, J and clone size, and the DNA gave D and trimming. The sample gives about 210,000 clones, 80% of which show up once; about 4.3% is in the top ten.

The chain has TRBV7-9 and TRBJ2-2, with 7 positions matching TRBD1. The sequencing input was PBMCs or T cells enriched from blood (not recorded which). This clonotype originated in a man aged 25 to 40 with acute COVID-19. CDR3 sequence: CASSLDRTNTGELFF. The DNA of the CDR3 is TGTGCCAGCAGCTTGGACAGGACGAACACCGGGGAGCTGTTTTTT.